The 32 T cell receptor beta chains presented below share a single source sample, sequenced in a study of post-analysis software for immune sequencing data. General observations from the study: Comparison of patients with controls showed five TRBV segments more frequent in patients, TRBV5-6, TRBV5-1 and TRBV20-1 among them.

Prepared TCR beta cDNA libraries contained unique molecular identifiers. Via MiXCR, TCRdb re-called the PCR reads, giving one row per CDR3 protein. The sample lists under 900,000 distinct CDR3 sequences, roughly 50% occurring once. These TCRs' antigens remain unknown. The sample consisted of blood. The receptor source for this set is a girl aged 5 to 17 with multiple sclerosis.

This clonotype has just a few counts. The CDR3 sequence: CASSSMTSGGAYEQYF. The CDR3, as DNA: TGTGCCAGCAGCTCTATGACTAGCGGGGGCGCTTACGAGCAGTACTTC. V usage is TRBV7-6 and J usage is TRBJ2-7, with 12 positions matching TRBD2. The length of the CDR3 is 16 residues. The V and J ends lost 4 bases and 4 bases, in that order; junction bases with no gene match: 8. Germline CDR1 is SGHVS and CDR2 is FNYEAQ. The full variable domain, with the rest looked up from reference TRBV7-6 and TRBJ2-7, is GAGVSQSPRYKVTKRGQDVALRCDPISGHVSLYWYRQALGQGPEFLTYFNYEAQQDKSGLPNDRFSAERPEGSISTLTIQRTEQRDSAMYRCASSSMTSGGAYEQYFGPGTRLTVT.

This clonotype showed up just a few times. V and J are TRBV12-3 or TRBV12-4 and TRBJ1-5; D unresolved. Trimming removed 2 bases from V and 0 bases from J, with 8 bases in between. CDR3 length equals 15 residues. The DNA for the CDR3 is TGTGCCAGCAGTTTAAGTGGGAATAGCAATCAGCCCCAGCATTTT. This gives the protein CASSLSGNSNQPQHF.

This chain uses TRBV6-2 or TRBV6-3 with TRBJ2-1; D may be TRBD2 (5 bases). Trimming stripped 8 bases from V and 8 bases from J, with 16 bases between. CDR1 is MNHEY, CDR2 SVGEGT, per germline. The CDR3 runs 13 residues. The CDR3 DNA reads TGTGCCAGCGCAAAACTAGTCGCATATGAGCAGTTCTTC. The encoded protein is CASAKLVAYEQFF.

V usage is TRBV5-1 and J usage is TRBJ2-7, with D perhaps TRBD1 (5 bases). The CDR3 is 15 residues long. Trimming left V 2 bases short and J 5 bases short, with 17 bases between. CDR1 is SGHRS, CDR2 YFSETQ, per germline. Here the CDR3 DNA reads TGCGCCAGCAGCTTAGACCCGGGTCTGGACAACGAGCAGTACTTC. Residues: CASSLDPGLDNEQYF. The whole variable domain, filled in from reference TRBV5-1 and TRBJ2-7, reads KAGVTQTPRYLIKTRGQQVTLSCSPISGHRSVSWYQQTPGQGLQFLFEYFSETQRNKGNFPGRFSGRQFSNSRSEMNVSTLELGDSALYLCASSLDPGLDNEQYFGPGTRLTVT.

This chain connects TRBV5-1 to TRBJ2-5; D may match TRBD1 or TRBD2 (5 bases each). Germline V gives CDR1 SGHRS, CDR2 YFSETQ. The V and J ends lost 8 bases and 5 bases respectively, with 25 bases between them. The CDR3 spans 16 residues. The CDR3 loop reads CASLAGAGFEGETQYF. CDR3 bases: TGCGCCAGTCTTGCCGGGGCAGGCTTCGAGGGGGAGACCCAGTACTTC.

V gene TRBV20-1 combines with J gene TRBJ2-1; 7 nucleotides align to TRBD1. V lost 4 bases to trimming and J lost 4 bases; unmatched junction nucleotides: 4. The CDR3 length is 13 residues. CDR1 DFQATT and CDR2 SNEGSKA come from the germline V gene (reference sequence). As DNA, the CDR3 is TGCAGTGCTACTCCGGGACAGTACAATGAGCAGTTCTTC. Translated, it gives CSATPGQYNEQFF.

This sequence joins TRBV7-2 and TRBJ2-4; 9 bases line up with TRBD2. CDR1 and CDR2 (germline): SGHTA, FQGNSA. CDR3 length: 20 residues. Germline trimming cut 4 bases from V and 5 bases from J; bases unmatched to any gene: 21. In nucleotides, the CDR3 is TGTGCCAGCAGCTCCCACCGGAGGTCTAGCGGGGATGGAATCCAAAACATTCAGTACTTC. It codes for CASSSHRRSSGDGIQNIQYF.

CDR3 coding DNA: TGTGCCAGCAGCTTAGATCGGGTATCCCTCGAGCAGTACTTC. Translated, it gives CASSLDRVSLEQYF. The gene calls are TRBV7-8 and TRBJ2-4; D not certain. The DNA end is a closer match to TRBJ2-7, so the J assignment may be wrong. Germline values: CDR1 SGHVS, CDR2 FQNEAQ. The CDR3 loop spans 14 amino acids.

The rearrangement uses TRBV7-9 and TRBJ2-7, with D possibly matching TRBD1 (6 bases). The V gene's germline CDR1 is SEHNR and CDR2 FQNEAQ (reference sequence). The V end was cut by 6 bases, the J end by 0 bases, with 12 bases between. This CDR3 region has 14 residues. The chain's CDR3 is CASRTTGSSYEQYF. CDR3 nucleotides: TGTGCCAGCAGAACGACAGGTAGCTCCTACGAGCAGTACTTC.

The genes are TRBV29-1 and TRBJ1-1, with D tentatively TRBD1 (5 bases). The CDR3 extends over 11 amino acids. V was clipped by 4 bases and J by 10 bases, with 13 bases between them. Germline CDR1 is SQVTM and CDR2 is ANQGSEA. The CDR3 spells CSVAMAGVAFF. CDR3 coding DNA: TGCAGCGTTGCCATGGCGGGGGTAGCTTTCTTT.

In regard to this clonotype: Since a much larger clone is just one base distant, this may be a read error. The chain combines TRBV5-1 with TRBJ2-1; 9 bases are shared with TRBD1. The DNA end is a closer match to TRBJ2-7, so the J assignment may be wrong. Per the germline V gene, CDR1 is SGHRS and CDR2 is YFSETQ. The CDR3 is 14 amino acids. The CDR3 bases are TGCGCCAGCAGCTTGGGACAGGGGGACCACGAGCAGTACTTC. Encoded protein: CASSLGQGDHEQYF.

This sequence joins TRBV6-6 and TRBJ2-1; D is ambiguous. Germline V gene sequence: CDR1 MNHNY, CDR2 SVGAGI (reference sequence). V gave up 8 bases and J gave up 2 bases, with 7 bases separating them. This CDR3 comprises 12 residues. This chain's CDR3 is CASRITYNEQFF. CDR3 coding DNA: TGTGCCAGCCGTATAACCTACAATGAGCAGTTCTTC.

The V and J genes are TRBV4-2 and TRBJ1-2; 7 nucleotides line up with TRBD1. The CDR3 has 15 residues. Germline CDR1 and CDR2: LGHNA and YNFKEQ. V lost 4 bases, J lost 0 bases, and 5 bases stayed unmatched. CDR3 protein: CASSPGTASNYGYTF. As DNA, the CDR3 is TGTGCCAGCAGCCCCGGGACAGCATCTAACTATGGCTACACCTTC.

This clonotype was counted a few times. At one end, the junction sequence differs from germline, possibly due to a read error. V is TRBV12-3 or TRBV12-4 and J is TRBJ2-7; either TRBD1 or TRBD2 may supply D (5 bases each). The CDR3 loop spans 16 amino acids. CDR3 sequence: CACSLTPGTNTYEQYF. The CDR3 DNA reads TGTGCCTGCAGTTTAACCCCGGGGACGAATACCTACGAGCAGTACTTC.

This clonotype turned up a few times. This sequence joins TRBV29-1 and TRBJ1-2, with D unclear. CDR1 is SQVTM, CDR2 ANQGSEA, per germline. CDR3 size: 12 residues. The V gene lost 3 bases and the J gene lost 10 bases, with 15 bases spanning the gap. In DNA, the CDR3 is TGCAGCGTTGATCACATGGGAAGGGACTACACCTTC. Residues: CSVDHMGRDYTF.

This clonotype has just a few counts. V usage is TRBV28 and J usage is TRBJ2-7; TRBD1 is a possible D gene (6 bases). Germline values: CDR1 MDHEN, CDR2 SYDVKM. CDR3 size: 13 residues. The ends were cut back, 7 bases at V and 9 bases at J, with 19 bases in the middle. This CDR3 reads CASTDRTVFGQYF. Written as DNA, the CDR3 is TGTGCCAGCACCGACAGGACCGTGTTTGGGCAGTACTTC. Complete variable domain (other parts from reference TRBV28 and TRBJ2-7): DVKVTQSSRYLVKRTGEKVFLECVQDMDHENMFWYRQDPGLGLRLIYFSYDVKMKEKGDIPEGYSVSREKKERFSLILESASTNQTSMYLCASTDRTVFGQYFGPGTRLTVT.

Notes on this clonotype: Germline is not matched at one junction end, which may reflect a read error. V is TRBV20-1 and J is TRBJ2-2, with TRBD2 as a possible D gene (5 bases). CDR1 and CDR2 from the germline V gene are DFQATT and SNEGSKA (reference sequence). This CDR3 spans 14 amino acids. This chain's CDR3 is CSAPLLQNTGERFF. In nucleotides, the CDR3 is TGCAGTGCTCCCCTCCTTCAGAACACCGGGGAGCGGTTTTTT.

This chain connects TRBV3-1 to TRBJ2-1; D unresolved. The CDR3 runs 14 residues. The germline V and J ends were trimmed by 0 bases and 10 bases, with 13 bases remaining between them. CDR1 LGHDT and CDR2 YNNKEL come from the germline V gene (reference sequence). DNA of the CDR3: TGTGCCAGCAGCCAAGATATGCCAGGCCAGGAGCAGTTCTTC. Its translation: CASSQDMPGQEQFF.

The chain uses TRBV7-8 and TRBJ2-7; D unresolved. CDR1 and CDR2 from the germline V gene are SGHVS and FQNEAQ. The CDR3 is 14 residues long. Trimming stripped 5 bases from V and 3 bases from J, with 14 bases between. Here the CDR3 reads CASSLSDTYYEQYF. The CDR3 DNA is TGTGCCAGCAGCCTCTCTGACACCTACTACGAGCAGTACTTC.

V usage is TRBV16 and J usage is TRBJ1-5; D remains unclear. Trimming removed 3 bases from V and 3 bases from J, with 15 bases in between. Germline CDR1 is KGHSY and CDR2 is FQNENV. CDR3 length equals 16 residues. In DNA, the CDR3 is TGTGCCAGCAGCCAGTCTACACGACTCGCCAATCAGCCCCAGCATTTT. Protein: CASSQSTRLANQPQHF.

This clonotype was observed a few times. This sequence joins TRBV27 and TRBJ1-2; 9 nucleotides line up with TRBD1. CDR1 is MNHEY, CDR2 SMNVEV, per germline (reference sequence). The CDR3 runs to 18 residues. J lost 2 bases, V lost 0 bases, and 10 bases had no gene match. CDR3 nucleotide sequence: TGTGCCAGCAGTTTATCGGTGGGACAGGGCTGGTGGAACTATGGCTACACCTTC. Amino acids: CASSLSVGQGWWNYGYTF.

In its sample, this clonotype was seen a few times. The chain recombines TRBV5-1 with TRBJ2-7, with TRBD1 as a possible D gene (7 bases). This CDR3 contains 15 residues. CDR1 and CDR2 from the germline V gene are SGHRS and YFSETQ. Trimming shortened V by 4 bases and J by 2 bases, and 16 bases separated the two germline ends. The CDR3 loop reads CASSPGGPVPYEQYF. The CDR3 DNA reads as TGCGCCAGCAGCCCAGGGGGGCCTGTACCCTACGAGCAGTACTTC.

The chain is built from TRBV7-6 and TRBJ2-4; 8 bases are a match to TRBD2. The DNA matches TRBJ2-7 better at its end, which makes the J call doubtful. The CDR3 covers 14 residues. CDR1 and CDR2 (germline): SGHVS, FNYEAQ. CDR3 nucleotide sequence: TGTGCCAGCAGCTCCTATAGCGGGAACGACGAGCAGTACTTC. Translating it yields CASSSYSGNDEQYF.

The rearrangement joins TRBV12-3 or TRBV12-4 to TRBJ2-3; D is perhaps TRBD1 (5 bases). This CDR3 is built from 17 residues. Trimming removed 7 bases from V and 5 bases from J, with 25 bases in between. This chain's CDR3 is CASTPPGRAPQGDTQYF. CDR3 nucleotide sequence: TGTGCCAGCACCCCCCCGGGCAGGGCGCCACAAGGAGATACGCAGTATTTT.

The chain combines TRBV5-1 with TRBJ2-1, with 9 positions matching TRBD2. The CDR3 is made up of 20 amino acids. Germline values: CDR1 SGHRS, CDR2 YFSETQ. Unmatched junction bases numbered 16, after V lost 0 bases and J lost 3 bases. The CDR3 DNA is TGCGCCAGCAGCTTGGGACCTCTCCTATCGAGCGGGAGGCACTACAATGAGCAGTTCTTC. Its translation is CASSLGPLLSSGRHYNEQFF.

This clonotype has a handful of counts. The chain uses TRBV9 and TRBJ2-5; 9 bases are shared with TRBD2. The CDR3 length is 15 residues. The V segment lost 0 bases and the J segment 11 bases; nucleotides outside the gene matches: 11. CDR1 is SGDLS, CDR2 YYNGEE, per germline. As DNA, the CDR3 is TGTGCCAGCAGCGTAGCTGGCGGGGGGGCATGGGAGCAGTACTTC. Its protein is CASSVAGGGAWEQYF.

This clonotype was seen a handful of times. This sequence joins TRBV6-1 and TRBJ2-3, with 8 nucleotides matching TRBD1. The CDR3 is 18 amino acids. Looked up from germline, CDR1 is MNHNS and CDR2 is SASEGT. V was clipped by 6 bases and J by 3 bases; unmatched bases: 17. CDR3 in DNA: TGTGCCAGCAGATCGCGACAGGGGAAGAAGCAGCTGACAGATACGCAGTATTTT. It translates to CASRSRQGKKQLTDTQYF.

The V gene is TRBV14, the J gene TRBJ2-1; TRBD1 or TRBD2 may be the D gene (5 bases each). CDR3 length: 15 amino acids. Germline CDR1 is SGHDN and CDR2 is FVKESK. V gave up 5 bases and J gave up 4 bases, with 15 bases separating them. The CDR3 sequence: CASSGDLGVYNEQFF. The CDR3 region has the DNA TGTGCCAGCAGCGGGGACCTTGGGGTATACAATGAGCAGTTCTTC.

V gene TRBV6-1 combines with J gene TRBJ2-6; 9 nucleotides line up with TRBD1. Germline CDR1 and CDR2: MNHNS and SASEGT. This CDR3 has 20 amino acids. J lost 0 bases, V lost 8 bases, and 17 bases had no gene match. The CDR3 sequence is CASRSGTGWLKDSGANVLTF. CDR3 DNA: TGTGCCAGCCGGTCCGGGACAGGGTGGTTGAAGGACTCTGGGGCCAACGTCCTGACTTTC.

The chain carries TRBV7-3 and TRBJ2-3, with D perhaps TRBD1 (6 bases). Germline-derived CDR1 and CDR2 are SGHTA and FQGTGA. Trimming removed 5 bases from V and 9 bases from J, with 12 bases in between. The CDR3 runs to 12 residues. DNA for the CDR3: TGTGCCAGCAGCGCCCCGGGACAAACGCAGTATTTT. As protein: CASSAPGQTQYF.

The chain has TRBV7-8 and TRBJ2-7, with a weak D call TRBD2 (6 bases). V lost 8 bases and J lost 5, with 19 bases in between. The germline V gene has CDR1 SGHVS and CDR2 FQNEAQ. The CDR3 has 14 amino acids. The CDR3 region is CASRLRRDGDEQYF. In nucleotides, the CDR3 is TGTGCCAGCCGTTTACGGCGGGACGGGGACGAGCAGTACTTC.

V gene TRBV5-1 combines with J gene TRBJ2-7; 11 bases match TRBD2. The CDR3 extends over 15 amino acids. Germline CDR1 SGHRS, CDR2 YFSETQ. V was pared by 2 bases and J by 5 bases, with 6 bases of the junction left unmatched. The CDR3 loop reads CASSFSGRALDEQYF. CDR3 coding DNA: TGCGCCAGCAGCTTTAGCGGGAGGGCCCTCGACGAGCAGTACTTC. Full variable domain (missing parts from reference TRBV5-1 and TRBJ2-7): KAGVTQTPRYLIKTRGQQVTLSCSPISGHRSVSWYQQTPGQGLQFLFEYFSETQRNKGNFPGRFSGRQFSNSRSEMNVSTLELGDSALYLCASSFSGRALDEQYFGPGTRLTVT.